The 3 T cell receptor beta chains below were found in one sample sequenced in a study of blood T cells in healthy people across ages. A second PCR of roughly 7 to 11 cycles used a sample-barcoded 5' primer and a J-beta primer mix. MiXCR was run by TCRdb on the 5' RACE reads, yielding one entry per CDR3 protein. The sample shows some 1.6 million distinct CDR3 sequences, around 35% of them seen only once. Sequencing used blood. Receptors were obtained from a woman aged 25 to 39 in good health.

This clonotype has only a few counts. CDR3 residues: CSANPAKGYYEQYF. CDR3 bases: TGCAGTGCTAACCCCGCCAAGGGGTACTACGAGCAGTACTTC. The rearrangement joins TRBV20-1 to TRBJ2-7, with D maybe TRBD1 (5 bases). The CDR3 contains 14 residues. V lost 4 bases and J 3 bases, leaving 16 bases between the germline ends. Germline assignment: CDR1 DFQATT and CDR2 SNEGSKA (reference sequence).

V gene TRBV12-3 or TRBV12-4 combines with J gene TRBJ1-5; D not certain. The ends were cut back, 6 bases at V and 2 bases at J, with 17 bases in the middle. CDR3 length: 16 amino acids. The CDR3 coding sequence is TGTGCCAGCAGCCCCCCCCGGAGTACGGGCAATCAGCCCCAGCATTTT. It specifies CASSPPRSTGNQPQHF.

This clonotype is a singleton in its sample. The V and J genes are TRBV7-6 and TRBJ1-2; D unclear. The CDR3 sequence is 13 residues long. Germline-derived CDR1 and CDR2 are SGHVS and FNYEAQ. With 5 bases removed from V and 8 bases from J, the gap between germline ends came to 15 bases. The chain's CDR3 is CASSPRKGFGYTF. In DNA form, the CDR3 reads TGTGCCAGCAGCCCCCGTAAAGGGTTCGGCTACACCTTC. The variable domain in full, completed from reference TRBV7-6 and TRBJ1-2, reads GAGVSQSPRYKVTKRGQDVALRCDPISGHVSLYWYRQALGQGPEFLTYFNYEAQQDKSGLPNDRFSAERPEGSISTLTIQRTEQRDSAMYRCASSPRKGFGYTFGSGTRLTVV.